This T cell receptor (beta chain) derives from a study of T cells in narcolepsy. Overall study: Enrolled donors included narcolepsy type 1 or type 2 patients and healthy controls.

Study observations and caveats: Comparing one patient's CSF and blood CD4+ clonotypes highlighted HCRT- and TRIB2-specific autoreactive clonotypes. In some patient and control memory CD4+ samples, autoreactive clones were absent.

Points on this clone: Its antigen is unidentified.

Germline lookup yields CDR1 MNHEY and CDR2 SMNVEV (reference sequence). V shed 5 bases and J shed 6 bases, with 6 bases lying between them. The CDR3 length is 11 residues. Generated by immunoSEQ multiplex PCR, the TCRdb table keeps only in-frame clones and is missing some. The sample carries tens of thousands of clones, around 90% recorded once. The clonotype comes from a human donor with narcolepsy. The V and J genes are TRBV27 and TRBJ2-3; D gene unclear. Sequenced material: CD45RA- memory CD4+ T cells from PBMCs. This chain's CDR3 is CASSQSDTQYF. CDR3 DNA: TGTGCCAGCAGTCAGTCGGATACGCAGTATTTT.